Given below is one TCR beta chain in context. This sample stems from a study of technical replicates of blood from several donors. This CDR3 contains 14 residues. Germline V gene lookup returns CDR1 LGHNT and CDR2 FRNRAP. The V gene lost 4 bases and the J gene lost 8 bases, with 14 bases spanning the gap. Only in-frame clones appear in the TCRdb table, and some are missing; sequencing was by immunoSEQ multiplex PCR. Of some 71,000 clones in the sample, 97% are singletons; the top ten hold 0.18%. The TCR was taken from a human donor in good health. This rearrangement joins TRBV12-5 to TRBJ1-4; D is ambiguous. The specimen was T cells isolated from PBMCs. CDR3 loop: CASGSAAGGEKLFF. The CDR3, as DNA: TGTGCTAGTGGTTCCGCCGCCGGAGGGGAAAAACTGTTTTTT.